What follows are 11 T cell receptor beta chains derived from one specimen sequenced in a study of cytomegalovirus exposure and HLA in healthy donors. The study ran its PCR with 60 Vbeta and 13 Jbeta primers. Produced via immunoSEQ multiplex PCR; TCRdb's table is partial and in-frame only. The sample lists roughly 110,000 clones, roughly 80% seen once, with 22% in the top ten. The source material was PBMCs. The receptors stem from a man between 25 and 39 years old in good health and CMV-seropositive.

The chain combines TRBV5-6 with TRBJ2-3, with TRBD2 matching 11 bases. Unmatched junction bases numbered 4, after V lost 1 base and J lost 6 bases. This CDR3 comprises 15 residues. In germline, CDR1 is SGHDT, CDR2 YYEEEE. Written as DNA, the CDR3 is TGTGCCAGCAGCTTGATTAGCGGGGGGGCTGATACGCAGTATTTT. This translates into CASSLISGGADTQYF.

The V and J genes are TRBV6-5 and TRBJ1-1; tentatively, D is TRBD1 (6 bases). The CDR3 is 11 residues long. With 10 bases removed from V and 7 bases from J, the gap between germline ends came to 13 bases. Germline V CDR1 and CDR2: MNHEY, SVGAGI. CDR3 sequence reads: CATRQVLEAFF. The CDR3 coding sequence is TGTGCCACCAGACAGGTTCTTGAAGCTTTCTTT.

This chain links TRBV5-1 with TRBJ1-4; 9 bases are a match to TRBD1. CDR3 length: 15 residues. Germline-derived CDR1 and CDR2 are SGHRS and YFSETQ. J was trimmed by 8 bases and V by 4 bases; bases with no gene match: 9. The CDR3 region is CASSPGDRDQEKLFF. The CDR3 DNA reads as TGCGCCAGCAGCCCGGGGGACAGGGATCAGGAAAAACTGTTTTTT.

The chain links TRBV5-1 to TRBJ2-3; a possible D gene is TRBD2 (5 bases). The CDR3 totals 16 residues. Trimming removed 1 base from V and 0 bases from J, with 12 bases in between. The germline V gene encodes CDR1 SGHRS and CDR2 YFSETQ. For the CDR3, the DNA is TGCGCCAGCAGCTTGTTAGGGAGAGGGAGCACAGATACGCAGTATTTT. This gives the protein CASSLLGRGSTDTQYF.

The rearrangement links TRBV29-1 to TRBJ1-3; D is unclear. Trimming removed 4 bases from V and 3 bases from J, with 4 bases in between. The CDR3 has 11 amino acids. Germline assignment: CDR1 SQVTM and CDR2 ANQGSEA. CDR3 DNA sequence: TGCAGCGTTGCAGTTGGAAACACCATATATTTT. Residues: CSVAVGNTIYF.

The rearrangement uses TRBV5-1 and TRBJ2-2, with TRBD2 identical over 8 bases. The CDR3 is made up of 16 amino acids. Trimming removed 3 bases from V and 4 bases from J; junction bases left unmatched: 8. The germline V gene has CDR1 SGHRS and CDR2 YFSETQ. The CDR3 sequence is CASSWVSGTGTGELFF. For the CDR3, the DNA is TGCGCCAGCAGCTGGGTTAGCGGGACGGGCACCGGGGAGCTGTTTTTT. Full variable domain (remainder filled in from reference TRBV5-1 and TRBJ2-2): KAGVTQTPRYLIKTRGQQVTLSCSPISGHRSVSWYQQTPGQGLQFLFEYFSETQRNKGNFPGRFSGRQFSNSRSEMNVSTLELGDSALYLCASSWVSGTGTGELFFGEGSRLTVL.

V is TRBV7-2 and J is TRBJ2-3; 8 bases agree with TRBD2. There are 15 residues in the CDR3. The germline V gene encodes CDR1 SGHTA and CDR2 FQGNSA. V gave up 5 bases and J gave up 0 bases; unmatched junction bases: 4. Here the CDR3 reads CASSLSGISTDTQYF. Written as DNA, the CDR3 is TGTGCCAGCAGCCTTAGCGGGATAAGCACAGATACGCAGTATTTT.

V usage is TRBV13 and J usage is TRBJ2-1; TRBD2 matches at 11 bases. The CDR3 is 18 amino acids. V was clipped by 2 bases and J by 10 bases; unmatched bases: 16. Germline-derived CDR1 and CDR2 are PRHDT and FYEKMQ (reference sequence). The CDR3 is CASSLSRTVGLAVREQFF. The CDR3 coding sequence is TGTGCCAGCAGCTTAAGTAGAACGGTGGGACTAGCGGTCAGGGAGCAGTTCTTC.

V gene TRBV28 combines with J gene TRBJ1-4; tentative D call: TRBD1 (5 bases). The CDR3 covers 12 residues. CDR1 is MDHEN, CDR2 SYDVKM, per germline. Trimming shortened V by 5 bases and J by 12 bases, and 13 bases separated the two germline ends. The CDR3 region is CASSLQVGELFF. In nucleotides, the CDR3 is TGTGCCAGCAGTCTACAGGTTGGGGAACTGTTTTTT.

The chain is built from TRBV6-1 and TRBJ2-7; 7 bases fit TRBD1. The CDR3 is 14 residues long. The germline gives CDR1 MNHNS, CDR2 SASEGT. The CDR3 loop reads CAGSVYRGPYEQYV. As DNA, the CDR3 is TGTGCCGGCAGTGTCTACAGGGGCCCCTACGAGCAGTACGTC.

The V and J genes are TRBV7-3 and TRBJ2-1; D might be TRBD2 (6 bases). The CDR3 spans 17 residues. V lost 2 bases to trimming and J lost 0 bases, with 14 bases between them. In germline, CDR1 is SGHTA, CDR2 FQGTGA. DNA of the CDR3: TGTGCCAGCAGCTTAGGGGTCAGGAGGGGCTCCTACAATGAGCAGTTCTTC. This codes for CASSLGVRRGSYNEQFF.